The next 30 T cell receptor beta chains were all read from a single sample in a study of cytomegalovirus exposure and HLA in healthy donors. Use of 60 Vbeta and 13 Jbeta primers characterized the PCR. Libraries were prepared by immunoSEQ multiplex PCR; TCRdb keeps only in-frame clonotypes and omits some of them. Here the sample spans 150,000 to 200,000 clones, 70% to 80% being singletons. The sample was PBMCs. Source of these receptors: a male donor in good health and CMV-seronegative.

This sequence joins TRBV18 and TRBJ1-5, with no clear D. Trimming stripped 1 base from V and 7 bases from J, with 11 bases between. Per the germline V gene, CDR1 is KGHSH and CDR2 is LQKENI. This CDR3 has 14 amino acids. CDR3 DNA sequence: TGTGCCAGCTCACCACTCAGGTCTGGACAGCCCCAGCATTTT. It encodes CASSPLRSGQPQHF.

The J gene is TRBJ1-4, the V gene TRBV28; tentative D call: TRBD1 (6 bases). The V end was cut by 7 bases, the J end by 2 bases, with 11 bases between. Germline assignment: CDR1 MDHEN and CDR2 SYDVKM. CDR3 length: 14 residues. The DNA of the CDR3 is TGTGCCAGCACTAGGGGGGGGACTAATGAAAAACTGTTTTTT. Its translation is CASTRGGTNEKLFF.

V is TRBV7-7 and J is TRBJ2-1, with 8 bases that match TRBD2. Germline V gene sequence: CDR1 SSHAT, CDR2 FNYEAQ (reference sequence). V dropped 5 bases and J dropped 8; count of bases not matched to a gene: 11. The CDR3 sequence is 15 residues long. CDR3 sequence (DNA): TGTGCCAGCAGCCTGGGTGGCGGGAGGTTCGATGAGCAGTTCTTC. It translates to CASSLGGGRFDEQFF.

The chain employs TRBV10-1 and TRBJ2-7; D gene ambiguous. Germline CDR1 is WNHNN and CDR2 is SYGVQD (reference sequence). The CDR3 has 12 amino acids. The V end was cut by 4 bases, the J end by 6 bases, with 10 bases between. CDR3 DNA sequence: TGCGCCAGCAGTGCCCGATCGGGCGAGCAGTACTTC. This gives the protein CASSARSGEQYF.

V gene TRBV19 combines with J gene TRBJ1-5; 11 positions match TRBD1. The junction had 0 bases not matched to a gene; V was cut back by 5 bases and J by 0 bases. CDR1 LNHDA and CDR2 SQIVND come from the germline V gene (reference sequence). The CDR3 spans 15 residues. CDR3 amino acids: CASSGTGGSNQPQHF. DNA of the CDR3: TGTGCCAGTAGTGGGACAGGGGGTAGCAATCAGCCCCAGCATTTT. Looking up the rest from reference TRBV19 and TRBJ1-5 gives the full variable domain: DGGITQSPKYLFRKEGQNVTLSCEQNLNHDAMYWYRQDPGQGLRLIYYSQIVNDFQKGDIAEGYSVSREKKESFPLTVTSAQKNPTAFYLCASSGTGGSNQPQHFGDGTRLSIL.

This sequence joins TRBV30 and TRBJ1-2; 8 nucleotides match TRBD1. Germline CDR1 is GTSNPN and CDR2 is SVGIG (reference sequence). J was trimmed by 2 bases and V by 4 bases; bases with no gene match: 6. This CDR3 has 14 amino acids. In nucleotides, the CDR3 is TGTGCCTGGACCGACAGGGGCGTCAACTATGGCTACACCTTC. As protein: CAWTDRGVNYGYTF.

This clone occurred a few times. The J gene is TRBJ1-3, the V gene TRBV30; maybe TRBD1 (6 bases). V lost 2 bases, J lost 4 bases, and 12 bases lay in between. CDR1 and CDR2 (germline): GTSNPN, SVGIG (reference sequence). The CDR3 spans 14 residues. The CDR3 reads CAWSSGVGGNTIYF. Written as DNA, the CDR3 is TGTGCCTGGAGTTCAGGGGTAGGAGGAAACACCATATATTTT.

The gene calls are TRBV2 and TRBJ1-5; D is perhaps TRBD1 (6 bases). CDR1 SNHLY and CDR2 FYNNEI come from the germline V gene. The ends were cut back, 5 bases at V and 0 bases at J, with 14 bases in the middle. This CDR3 comprises 16 residues. The CDR3 DNA follows: TGTGCCAGCAGTTATAGCCAGACAGGTAGCAATCAGCCCCAGCATTTT. Translating it yields CASSYSQTGSNQPQHF.

J is TRBJ1-5 and V is TRBV28, with D unclear. Trimming took 2 bases from V and 0 from J, leaving 5 bases between them. The CDR3 has 14 amino acids. Germline V gives CDR1 MDHEN, CDR2 SYDVKM. The CDR3 reads CASSLTYSNQPQHF. As DNA, the CDR3 is TGTGCCAGCAGTTTAACCTATAGCAATCAGCCCCAGCATTTT. The full variable domain, in which reference TRBV28 and TRBJ1-5 provide the parts outside the CDR3, is DVKVTQSSRYLVKRTGEKVFLECVQDMDHENMFWYRQDPGLGLRLIYFSYDVKMKEKGDIPEGYSVSREKKERFSLILESASTNQTSMYLCASSLTYSNQPQHFGDGTRLSIL.

Concerning this clone itself: An end of the junction differs from the germline gene, which may be a read error. The V call is TRBV19, the J call TRBJ2-1; tentatively, D is TRBD2 (6 bases). The CDR3 runs 14 residues. Germline V gene lookup returns CDR1 LNHDA and CDR2 SQIVND (reference sequence). In DNA, the CDR3 is TGTGCCAGTAGCATAGGGACTTCCTACAATGAGCAGTTCTTC. It yields the protein CASSIGTSYNEQFF.

The rearrangement uses TRBV4-3 and TRBJ1-5; D is possibly TRBD1 (6 bases). This CDR3 is 15 amino acids long. Germline CDR1 LGHNA, CDR2 YSLEER. V was cut by 1 base and J by 6 bases, with 13 bases left in between. The CDR3 loop is CASSQGLGAGQPQHF. CDR3 in DNA: TGCGCCAGCAGCCAAGGATTGGGGGCCGGTCAGCCCCAGCATTTT.

The table lists this clone with a few counts. The chain uses TRBV19 and TRBJ1-5, with 9 bases lining up with TRBD1. Germline V gene sequence: CDR1 LNHDA, CDR2 SQIVND (reference sequence). The CDR3 is 17 amino acids. V lost 8 bases and J lost 7; bases outside the gene matches: 18. For the CDR3, the DNA is TGTGCCAGTGTCACCCCCACCGGGACAGGGAATGACCAGCCCCAGCATTTT. Translating it yields CASVTPTGTGNDQPQHF.

This chain links TRBV12-5 with TRBJ1-5; 8 bases match TRBD1. V was pared by 3 bases and J by 6 bases, with 4 bases of the junction left unmatched. This CDR3 has 14 amino acids. The V gene's germline CDR1 is LGHNT and CDR2 FRNRAP. CDR3 sequence: CASGLAGGSQPQHF. In nucleotides, the CDR3 is TGTGCTAGTGGTTTAGCAGGGGGCAGTCAGCCCCAGCATTTT.

The chain recombines TRBV10-3 with TRBJ1-5, with TRBD1 as a possible D gene (6 bases). The CDR3 consists of 14 residues. V gave up 11 bases and J gave up 0 bases, with 14 bases separating them. Germline V gene lookup returns CDR1 ENHRY and CDR2 SYGVKD. CDR3: CASRDTYSNQPQHF. The CDR3 nucleotides are TGTGCCTCCCGGGACACTTATAGCAATCAGCCCCAGCATTTT.

This clone was recorded a few times. The V and J genes are TRBV28 and TRBJ2-3; D perhaps matches TRBD2 (5 bases). Trimming removed 5 bases from V and 3 bases from J, with 9 bases in between. Germline V CDR1 and CDR2: MDHEN, SYDVKM. This CDR3 is 13 amino acids long. CDR3: CASSPSGTDTQYF. The CDR3 DNA reads as TGTGCCAGCAGTCCCTCGGGGACAGATACGCAGTATTTT.

This chain uses TRBV28 with TRBJ2-7; D ambiguous. CDR3 size: 12 residues. Trimming removed 2 bases at V and 4 bases at J, with 6 bases between. CDR1 MDHEN and CDR2 SYDVKM come from the germline V gene. The CDR3 DNA sequence: TGTGCCAGCAGTTTAAACCAGTACGAGCAGTACTTC. This translates into CASSLNQYEQYF.

The rearrangement joins TRBV28 to TRBJ2-1; TRBD2 matches at 7 bases. This CDR3 is 15 amino acids long. V dropped 5 bases and J dropped 8; count of bases not matched to a gene: 12. Looked up from germline, CDR1 is MDHEN and CDR2 is SYDVKM. This CDR3 is CASSPRERGGDEQFF. CDR3 DNA sequence: TGTGCCAGCAGTCCTCGGGAGCGGGGAGGGGATGAGCAGTTCTTC.

The chain combines TRBV2 with TRBJ1-4, with TRBD1 identical over 7 bases. This CDR3 is built from 16 residues. V was clipped by 0 bases and J by 4 bases; unmatched bases: 5. Per the germline V gene, CDR1 is SNHLY and CDR2 is FYNNEI. CDR3 amino acids: CASSEAPGQLNEKLFF. The DNA of the CDR3 is TGTGCCAGCAGTGAAGCCCCGGGACAGCTTAATGAAAAACTGTTTTTT.

In this sample, this clone turned up a few times. The rearrangement links TRBV11-2 to TRBJ1-1, with no clear D. Trimming stripped 3 bases from V and 6 bases from J, with 11 bases between. The germline gives CDR1 SGHAT, CDR2 FQNNGV. The CDR3 contains 13 residues. The CDR3 is CASSFLGSPEAFF. Written as DNA, the CDR3 is TGTGCCAGCAGCTTTCTAGGGAGTCCTGAAGCTTTCTTT.

As for this clone: One end of the junction fails to match germline, which may point to a read error. The chain is built from TRBV7-9 and TRBJ1-2; no clear D gene. The CDR3 extends over 15 amino acids. The germline V gene has CDR1 SEHNR and CDR2 FQNEAQ (reference sequence). The DNA for the CDR3 is TGTTCCAGCAGCTTAGACTCCGGGAATAACTATGGCTACACCTTC. This gives the protein CSSSLDSGNNYGYTF.

The genes are TRBV6-6 and TRBJ1-3; 7 bases match TRBD1. V dropped 0 bases and J dropped 3; count of bases not matched to a gene: 5. This CDR3 contains 16 residues. Germline V lookup: CDR1 MNHNY, CDR2 SVGAGI (reference sequence). The CDR3 region has the DNA TGTGCCAGCAGTTACTCCAACGACAGGGTTGGAAACACCATATATTTT. As protein: CASSYSNDRVGNTIYF.

This chain joins TRBV6-1 and TRBJ2-7; weak D call: TRBD1 (5 bases). Trimming cost V 1 base and J 4 bases, with 8 bases left between them. This CDR3 is 13 amino acids long. Germline lookup yields CDR1 MNHNS and CDR2 SASEGT. The CDR3 nucleotides are TGTGCCAGCAGTGAAGGGGGCGCTTACGAGCAGTACTTC. Residues: CASSEGGAYEQYF.

The chain carries TRBV6-6 and TRBJ1-5, with 7 bases lining up with TRBD1. Germline CDR1 reads MNHNY; CDR2 reads SVGAGI (reference sequence). V was pared by 2 bases and J by 5 bases, with 3 bases of the junction left unmatched. The CDR3 has 14 residues. Here the CDR3 DNA reads TGTGCCAGCAGTTACCCCGGACAGGATCAGCCCCAGCATTTT. The encoded protein is CASSYPGQDQPQHF.

The chain recombines TRBV6-5 with TRBJ1-3; no firm D call. V was pared by 4 bases and J by 3 bases, with 13 bases between. This CDR3 is built from 15 residues. In germline, CDR1 is MNHEY, CDR2 SVGAGI. CDR3 DNA: TGTGCCAGCAGTTTGTCCTCCCGGGGTGGAAACACCATATATTTT. This translates into CASSLSSRGGNTIYF.

The chain couples TRBV27 to TRBJ2-5; 9 bases line up with TRBD2. The J call may be faulty, since TRBJ2-7 better matches the DNA end. Germline assignment: CDR1 MNHEY and CDR2 SMNVEV (reference sequence). The CDR3 consists of 15 residues. This CDR3 reads CASTVTSGPTYEQYF. DNA of the CDR3: TGTGCCAGCACTGTCACTAGCGGGCCTACCTACGAGCAGTACTTC.

The chain combines TRBV4-1 with TRBJ1-1, with D perhaps TRBD1 (6 bases). The germline V gene has CDR1 MGHRA and CDR2 YSYEKL. V lost 2 bases and J 5 bases, leaving 12 bases between the germline ends. This CDR3 has 14 residues. The CDR3 here is CASSQRTVVTEAFF. CDR3 coding DNA: TGCGCCAGCAGCCAACGGACAGTCGTGACTGAAGCTTTCTTT.

A note on this clone: Other DNA sequences in the same sample also yield this CDR3. CDR3 in amino acids: CAWSDRKRQVVYGPQHF. Here the CDR3 DNA reads TGTGCCTGGAGTGACCGAAAGCGACAGGTGGTTTATGGTCCCCAGCATTTT. This sequence joins TRBV30 and TRBJ1-5, with D possibly being TRBD1 (6 bases). Trimming removed 1 base from V and 10 bases from J, with 26 bases in between. This CDR3 is built from 17 residues. CDR1 and CDR2 from the germline V gene are GTSNPN and SVGIG (reference sequence).

V is TRBV19 and J is TRBJ2-7, with 7 nucleotides matching TRBD1. Germline CDR1 reads LNHDA; CDR2 reads SQIVND (reference sequence). Trimming at V came to 2 bases and at J to 4 bases, leaving 8 bases not matched to a gene. CDR3 size: 15 residues. CDR3 nucleotide sequence: TGTGCCAGTAGTATACTACAGGGGTTCGGTTACGAGCAGTACTTC. As protein: CASSILQGFGYEQYF. Based on the CDR3 plus reference TRBV19 and TRBJ2-7, the full variable domain is DGGITQSPKYLFRKEGQNVTLSCEQNLNHDAMYWYRQDPGQGLRLIYYSQIVNDFQKGDIAEGYSVSREKKESFPLTVTSAQKNPTAFYLCASSILQGFGYEQYFGPGTRLTVT.

The chain combines TRBV7-9 with TRBJ1-5; no clear D. Looked up from germline, CDR1 is SEHNR and CDR2 is FQNEAQ (reference sequence). This CDR3 is 12 amino acids long. V was pared by 5 bases and J by 7 bases, with 9 bases between. The CDR3 is CASSPAGQPQHF. DNA for the CDR3: TGTGCCAGCAGCCCGGCCGGGCAGCCCCAGCATTTT. The full variable domain, rest sourced from reference TRBV7-9 and TRBJ1-5, is DTGVSQNPRHKITKRGQNVTFRCDPISEHNRLYWYRQTLGQGPEFLTYFQNEAQLEKSRLLSDRFSAERPKGSFSTLEIQRTEQGDSAMYLCASSPAGQPQHFGDGTRLSIL.

The chain combines TRBV29-1 with TRBJ1-1; the match to TRBD1 covers 8 bases. After removal of 7 bases from V and 8 bases from J, the junction contained 9 bases not matched to a gene. CDR1 SQVTM and CDR2 ANQGSEA come from the germline V gene. The CDR3 is made up of 12 amino acids. CDR3 in DNA: TGCAGCGCCCTGGGACAGGTTGAAGAAGCTTTCTTT. Its translation: CSALGQVEEAFF.